This record concerns one T cell receptor (beta chain) sequence. Clones were read by immunoSEQ multiplex PCR, and TCRdb kept only the in-frame ones, dropping some. This sample yields tens of thousands of clones, of which 85% to 95% are seen a single time; 5.8% belongs to the top ten. This entry belongs to a study of cytomegalovirus exposure and HLA in healthy donors. Germline V gene data show CDR1 as SGHVS and CDR2 as FQNEAQ. The CDR3 runs to 15 residues. V shed 0 bases and J 6 bases; nucleotides not matched to a gene: 7. The receptor comes from a young woman in good health and CMV-seronegative. Sequenced sample: PBMCs. The chain joins TRBV7-8 to TRBJ2-7; 8 positions match TRBD1. CDR3 nucleotides: TGTGCCAGCAGCTTAGCGTTTCAGGGGGCTTCCGAGCAGTACGTC. Translation gives CASSLAFQGASEQYV.